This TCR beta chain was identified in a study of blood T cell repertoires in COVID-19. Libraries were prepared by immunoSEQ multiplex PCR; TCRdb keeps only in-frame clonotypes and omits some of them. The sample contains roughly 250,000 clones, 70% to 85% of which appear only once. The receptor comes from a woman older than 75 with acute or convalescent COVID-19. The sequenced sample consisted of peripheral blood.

The CDR3 spells CASSPRTGGNGYTF. The CDR3 nucleotides are TGTGCCAGCAGTCCCCGGACAGGGGGGAATGGCTACACCTTC. The chain couples TRBV28 to TRBJ1-2, with TRBD1 identical over 10 bases. Germline trimming cut 5 bases from V and 6 bases from J; bases unmatched to any gene: 6. CDR3 size: 14 residues. The germline V gene encodes CDR1 MDHEN and CDR2 SYDVKM.